Below are 7 T cell receptor beta chains sequenced from a single sample in a study of T cells in Graves' hyperthyroidism and ophthalmopathy. RNA transcripts were the template for amplifying TCR beta CDR3 regions. Using the HTBI primer set, a first-round RT-PCR was run on the TCR CDR3. TCRdb independently ran MiXCR on the multiplex PCR reads; one entry per CDR3 protein. The data show tens of thousands of distinct CDR3 sequences, less than 65% seen once. What was sequenced was peripheral blood or thyroid tissue (not recorded which). These receptor sequences come from a man aged 18 to 29 with Graves' hyperthyroidism.

The sample holds a few counts of this clonotype. The rearrangement uses TRBV2 and TRBJ1-4; D not resolved. Germline loops: CDR1 SNHLY, CDR2 FYNNEI. Trimming took 8 bases from V and 2 from J, leaving 6 bases between them. The CDR3 has 12 residues. As DNA, the CDR3 is TGTGCCAGCCGGAGGACTAATGAAAAACTGTTTTTT. This encodes CASRRTNEKLFF.

This clonotype is medium-sized (0.01 to 0.1%) by share. V gene TRBV7-9 combines with J gene TRBJ1-6; D unclear. The CDR3 is made up of 15 amino acids. V gave up 2 bases and J gave up 5 bases, with 10 bases separating them. Germline V lookup: CDR1 SEHNR, CDR2 FQNEAQ (reference sequence). CDR3 protein: CASSLRGSDNSPLHF. As DNA, the CDR3 is TGTGCCAGCAGCTTACGGGGATCCGATAATTCACCCCTCCACTTT.

This clonotype has more than one count but fewer than ten. An end of the junction does not agree with germline; a read error may underlie this. The chain links TRBV5-1 to TRBJ1-4, with D possibly TRBD1 on 5 matching bases. The CDR3 loop spans 15 amino acids. Germline CDR1 reads SGHRS; CDR2 reads YFSETQ. CDR3 residues: CASSRGLELGEKLSF. CDR3 DNA sequence: TGCGCCAGCAGCCGGGGACTCGAGCTTGGTGAAAAACTGTCTTTT.

This clonotype was seen repeatedly, ten times or more. The chain employs TRBV7-2 and TRBJ2-3; D is unresolved. Trimming stripped 5 bases from V and 9 bases from J, with 15 bases between. There are 13 residues in the CDR3. CDR1 and CDR2 (germline): SGHTA, FQGNSA. CDR3 DNA sequence: TGTGCCAGCAGCCCACTACTCGGGTTGACGCAGTATTTT. Translation gives CASSPLLGLTQYF.

This clonotype has at least ten counts. The chain has TRBV27 and TRBJ1-2; D is ambiguous. V was pared by 0 bases and J by 10 bases, with 15 bases between. The CDR3 is 14 residues long. Germline assignment: CDR1 MNHEY and CDR2 SMNVEV (reference sequence). CDR3 sequence (DNA): TGTGCCAGCAGTTTATCAGGCACCGTCGCAGACTACACCTTC. Amino acids: CASSLSGTVADYTF.

This chain links TRBV11-2 with TRBJ2-2; the D gene is possibly TRBD1 (6 bases). The V end lost 5 bases, the J end lost 9 bases, and 10 bases lay between the germline ends. This CDR3 has 12 residues. Germline V lookup: CDR1 SGHAT, CDR2 FQNNGV. CDR3 loop: CASSRGGRELFF. The CDR3 nucleotides read TGTGCCAGCAGCCGAGGGGGTAGGGAGCTGTTTTTT.

This clonotype was seen more than once but under ten times. The chain has TRBV15 and TRBJ1-5, with 7 nucleotides matching TRBD1. CDR1 LNHNV and CDR2 YYDKDF come from the germline V gene (reference sequence). The junction had 6 bases not matched to a gene; V was cut back by 3 bases and J by 4 bases. This CDR3 has 15 amino acids. The CDR3 sequence: CATSRDGRGNQPQHF. For the CDR3, the DNA is TGTGCCACCAGCAGGGACGGCAGGGGGAATCAGCCCCAGCATTTT.